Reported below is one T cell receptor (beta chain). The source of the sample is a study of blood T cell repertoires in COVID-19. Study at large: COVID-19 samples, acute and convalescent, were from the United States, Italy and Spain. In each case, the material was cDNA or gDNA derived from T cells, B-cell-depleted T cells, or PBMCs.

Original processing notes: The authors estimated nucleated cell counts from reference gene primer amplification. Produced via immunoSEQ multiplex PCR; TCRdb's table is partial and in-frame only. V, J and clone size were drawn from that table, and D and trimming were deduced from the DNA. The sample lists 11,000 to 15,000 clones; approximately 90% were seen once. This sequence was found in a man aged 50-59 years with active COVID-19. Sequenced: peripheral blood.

The DNA of the CDR3 is TGTGCCAGCAGTGGCGACGGGGACTATGGCTACACCTTC. Translation: CASSGDGDYGYTF. This sequence joins TRBV6-6 and TRBJ1-2; D is unclear. Germline V lookup: CDR1 MNHNY, CDR2 SVGAGI (reference sequence). The CDR3 loop spans 13 amino acids. The V end was cut by 5 bases, the J end by 3 bases, with 10 bases between.